This entry lists 29 T cell receptor beta chains sequenced from one sample in a study of regulatory T cells in long-lasting Graves disease (dated by TCRdb to 2020 to 2022). The receptor library was made with multiplex PCR. TCRdb shows the sequencer as Illumina HiSeq 4000. To build TCR beta libraries, CDR3 regions were amplified by Arm-PCR using iRepertoire HTBI primers. TCRdb reprocessed the public reads (quality trimming at Q25 with fastp, clone calling with MiXCR) and kept in-frame beta chains. Identical CDR3 proteins give one entry, which carries the most common genes and DNA. The sample table lists 350,000 to 450,000 distinct CDR3 sequences, less than 25% of them with a count of one. The ten biggest clones cover about a fifth of the sample. The time point label, as the study defines it: persistent/refractory GD, antithyroid drugs over 5 years with positive TRAb. RNA was extracted from PBMCs in TRIzol for both TCR sequencing and RNA sequencing.

Material: peripheral blood mononuclear cells (PBMCs), obtained when the disease was refractory, from a patient treated with antithyroid drugs. The receptors were gathered from a female donor with Graves disease.

This clonotype was detected only a few times. V gene TRBV7-2 combines with J gene TRBJ2-7; D possibly corresponds to TRBD1 (6 bases). The germline V and J ends were trimmed by 5 bases and 4 bases, with 15 bases remaining between them. CDR1 and CDR2 from the germline V gene are SGHTA and FQGNSA. The CDR3 has 14 residues. The CDR3, as DNA: TGTGCCAGCAGCCTCGCACAGGGCTATTACGAGCAGTACTTC. It specifies CASSLAQGYYEQYF.

This clonotype was counted at least ten times. V is TRBV6-5 and J is TRBJ2-5; 7 bases are shared with TRBD1. The trim removed 4 bases at V and 5 bases at J, leaving 10 bases unmatched. Germline loops: CDR1 MNHEY, CDR2 SVGAGI. The CDR3 spans 15 residues. CDR3 amino acids: CASSSIRDSVETQYF. The CDR3 DNA is TGTGCCAGCAGTTCAATCCGGGACAGTGTGGAGACCCAGTACTTC.

At least ten counts were recorded for this clonotype. The chain has TRBV7-9 and TRBJ2-5; D possibly corresponds to TRBD2 (6 bases). There are 16 residues in the CDR3. Per germline, CDR1 SEHNR and CDR2 FQNEAQ (reference sequence). Between the trimmed V and J ends, which lost 5 bases and 1 base, there was a span of 17 bases. This chain's CDR3 is CASSPGTGEVQETQYF. The CDR3 bases are TGTGCCAGCAGCCCTGGTACCGGGGAGGTCCAAGAGACCCAGTACTTC.

This clonotype has a count of ten or more. The rearrangement links TRBV12-3 or TRBV12-4 to TRBJ2-7, with a tentative D call TRBD2 (6 bases). There are 15 residues in the CDR3. Deletions cut 3 bases from V and 1 base from J, with 13 bases between. The CDR3 DNA follows: TGTGCCAGCAGTTTGGGGAGGATAATATCCTACGAGCAGTACTTC. Its translation is CASSLGRIISYEQYF.

The chain has TRBV7-9 and TRBJ2-2; D is perhaps TRBD2 (6 bases). The CDR3 loop spans 15 amino acids. The germline V gene has CDR1 SEHNR and CDR2 FQNEAQ (reference sequence). Trimming removed 5 bases from V and 3 bases from J, with 13 bases in between. CDR3 in amino acids: CASSLGGLDTGELFF. The CDR3 coding sequence is TGTGCCAGCAGCCTCGGAGGGCTCGACACCGGGGAGCTGTTTTTT.

The V and J genes are TRBV24-1 and TRBJ1-2; D not certain. With 5 bases removed from V and 2 bases from J, the gap between germline ends came to 8 bases. The CDR3 runs 13 residues. In germline, CDR1 is KGHDR, CDR2 SFDVKD. The CDR3 nucleotides are TGTGCCACCAGTGGCGTCACCAACTATGGCTACACCTTC. Amino acid sequence: CATSGVTNYGYTF.

This clonotype showed up just a few times. This sequence joins TRBV6-5 and TRBJ1-1, with D unresolved. The CDR3 extends over 16 amino acids. Trimming removed 2 bases at V and 0 bases at J, with 13 bases between. CDR1 MNHEY and CDR2 SVGAGI come from the germline V gene. The CDR3 here is CASSYRLRSMNTEAFF. In nucleotides, the CDR3 is TGTGCCAGCAGTTACAGGCTCAGGTCGATGAACACTGAAGCTTTCTTT.

V usage is TRBV29-1 and J usage is TRBJ2-7; 9 bases fit TRBD2. V lost 5 bases, J lost 6 bases, and 11 bases stayed unmatched. This CDR3 comprises 14 residues. Germline CDR1 and CDR2: SQVTM and ANQGSEA. The CDR3 nucleotides are TGCAGCGTTCAGGTAGCGGGAGCTCCGGGCGAGCAGTACTTC. This encodes CSVQVAGAPGEQYF.

Turning to this clonotype: It may be a read error: a sequence one base away is much more abundant. The final CDR3 position lacks the conserved phenylalanine or tryptophan, pointing to a likely read error. This chain connects TRBV15 to TRBJ1-1, with unresolved D. This CDR3 is 13 amino acids long. The V gene's germline CDR1 is LNHNV and CDR2 YYDKDF (reference sequence). The germline V and J ends were trimmed by 0 bases and 4 bases, with 6 bases remaining between them. CDR3 protein: CATSRDRATEAFL. CDR3 DNA sequence: TGTGCCACCAGCAGAGATAGGGCCACTGAAGCTTTCCTT.

This clonotype showed up many times. CDR3 in DNA: TGTGCCAGCAGTTTGTATGTCGCCACCGGGGAGCTGTTTTTT. Translation: CASSLYVATGELFF. J is TRBJ2-2 and V is TRBV12-3 or TRBV12-4; no firm D call. The CDR3 contains 14 residues. Deletions cut 3 bases from V and 4 bases from J, with 9 bases between.

This clonotype was recorded many times. The genes are TRBV20-1 and TRBJ1-3, with D uncertain. The CDR3 contains 13 residues. CDR1 and CDR2 (germline): DFQATT, SNEGSKA (reference sequence). Trimming took off 2 bases at V and 0 bases at J, with 5 bases between the two ends. CDR3 sequence reads: CSARRPSGNTIYF. The CDR3 DNA is TGCAGTGCTAGAAGGCCCTCTGGAAACACCATATATTTT.

This chain connects TRBV28 to TRBJ2-1; TRBD1 agrees at 8 bases. The CDR3 consists of 14 residues. Germline values: CDR1 MDHEN, CDR2 SYDVKM. The V and J ends lost 5 bases and 4 bases, in that order; junction bases with no gene match: 4. The chain's CDR3 is CASSGQGEYNEQFF. CDR3 bases: TGTGCCAGCAGTGGACAGGGAGAGTACAATGAGCAGTTCTTC.

This clonotype was found many times. Here the CDR3 reads CASGLRDTEAFF. Written as DNA, the CDR3 is TGTGCTAGTGGTTTGCGGGACACTGAAGCTTTCTTT. This sequence joins TRBV12-5 and TRBJ1-1; D is uncertain. This CDR3 region has 12 residues. V was shortened by 2 bases and J by 3 bases, with 4 bases between the two germline ends. Germline CDR1 and CDR2: LGHNT and FRNRAP.

V usage is TRBV28 and J usage is TRBJ1-6; D is undetermined. V was trimmed by 2 bases and J by 10 bases, leaving 12 bases between them. Germline V gives CDR1 MDHEN, CDR2 SYDVKM. The CDR3 has 14 residues. CDR3 residues: CASSLPLGSSPLHF. Here the CDR3 DNA reads TGTGCCAGCAGTTTACCTCTTGGCTCATCACCCCTCCACTTT.

This clonotype was seen many times. The chain uses TRBV29-1 and TRBJ2-5; tentatively, D is TRBD1 (5 bases). Trimming took 4 bases from V and 1 from J, leaving 7 bases between them. The CDR3 contains 12 residues. Germline V gene lookup returns CDR1 SQVTM and CDR2 ANQGSEA. The CDR3 nucleotides are TGCAGCGTTGGCCAGGGCCAAGAGACCCAGTACTTC. Encoded protein: CSVGQGQETQYF.

The rearrangement links TRBV6-2 or TRBV6-3 to TRBJ2-7, with unresolved D. The CDR3 consists of 12 residues. The ends were cut back, 7 bases at V and 4 bases at J, with 11 bases in the middle. Germline V gives CDR1 MNHEY, CDR2 SVGEGT. The CDR3 nucleotides read TGTGCCAGCAACGGCATGCAATACGAGCAGTACTTC. It codes for CASNGMQYEQYF.

The chain employs TRBV12-3 or TRBV12-4 and TRBJ1-1, with D perhaps matching TRBD1 (5 bases). The V end lost 8 bases, the J end lost 6 bases, and 19 bases lay between the germline ends. CDR3 length equals 14 residues. CDR3 nucleotide sequence: TGTGCCAGCGGGACCGGGACGGTAGGGTCTGAAGCTTTCTTT. Protein product: CASGTGTVGSEAFF.

For this clonotype: One base away lies a much larger clone, so this may be a sequencing read error. The CDR3 DNA follows: TGTGCCAGCAGTTTAAATGGCAACCTTCGCGAGCAGTACTTC. The encoded protein is CASSLNGNLREQYF. This chain connects TRBV27 to TRBJ2-7; D not resolved. V was trimmed by 2 bases and J by 6 bases, leaving 14 bases between them. The CDR3 extends over 14 amino acids. From germline, CDR1 is MNHEY and CDR2 SMNVEV (reference sequence).

V and J are TRBV24-1 and TRBJ1-5, with D unresolved. The V end was cut by 6 bases, the J end by 6 bases, with 11 bases between. The CDR3 is 13 amino acids. CDR1 KGHDR and CDR2 SFDVKD come from the germline V gene. The CDR3 region is CATSSGVGQPQHF. DNA of the CDR3: TGTGCCACCAGTTCCGGGGTCGGTCAGCCCCAGCATTTT.

At least ten counts were recorded for this clonotype. The chain couples TRBV28 to TRBJ2-6, with D possibly being TRBD1 (5 bases). CDR1 and CDR2 from the germline V gene are MDHEN and SYDVKM. The V gene lost 9 bases and the J gene lost 1 base, with 16 bases spanning the gap. The CDR3 spans 16 residues. DNA of the CDR3: TGTGCCAGTACGCCGGACAACCGGTCTGGGGCCAACGTCCTGACTTTC. Its protein is CASTPDNRSGANVLTF.

This clonotype was recorded many times. J is TRBJ1-1 and V is TRBV6-2 or TRBV6-3, with D unclear. The CDR3 runs to 12 residues. Trimming took off 3 bases at V and 3 bases at J, with 5 bases between the two ends. CDR1 and CDR2 (germline): MNHEY, SVGEGT. The CDR3 bases are TGTGCCAGCAGTTATCTTGACACTGAAGCTTTCTTT. The encoded protein is CASSYLDTEAFF.

V usage is TRBV20-1 and J usage is TRBJ2-7, with no clear D. This CDR3 spans 12 amino acids. From germline, CDR1 is DFQATT and CDR2 SNEGSKA (reference sequence). V gave up 5 bases and J gave up 1 base, with 9 bases separating them. As DNA, the CDR3 is TGCAGTGCTCAGGACGGATCCTACGAGCAGTACTTC. Translation gives CSAQDGSYEQYF.

This clonotype has a single count. A much larger clone differs by one base, so this may be a read error. The rearrangement joins TRBV2 to TRBJ2-7; D unresolved. In germline, CDR1 is SNHLY, CDR2 FYNNEI. The CDR3 is 15 amino acids. The CDR3 DNA reads TGTGTCAGCACCACAGAAGACGATATTTACTACGAGCAGTACTTC. This codes for CVSTTEDDIYYEQYF.

V gene TRBV18 combines with J gene TRBJ1-1, with a possible D match to TRBD1 (6 bases). The germline V gene encodes CDR1 KGHSH and CDR2 LQKENI. Deletions cut 3 bases from V and 3 bases from J, with 14 bases between. The CDR3 runs 15 residues. CDR3 sequence (DNA): TGTGCCAGCTCACCCCGAGGGGGGGTGGACACTGAAGCTTTCTTT. Its protein is CASSPRGGVDTEAFF. Full variable domain (rest looked up from reference TRBV18 and TRBJ1-1): NAGVMQNPRHLVRRRGQEARLRCSPMKGHSHVYWYRQLPEEGLKFMVYLQKENIIDESGMPKERFSAEFPKEGPSILRIQQVVRGDSAAYFCASSPRGGVDTEAFFGQGTRLTVV.

The sample holds a few counts of this clonotype. The V call is TRBV2, the J call TRBJ2-7; 10 bases map to TRBD1. The CDR3 loop spans 13 amino acids. V lost 11 bases and J lost 1; bases outside the gene matches: 5. The germline V gene has CDR1 SNHLY and CDR2 FYNNEI. This chain's CDR3 is CALGTGVSYEQYF. The CDR3 DNA reads as TGTGCCCTTGGGACAGGGGTTTCCTACGAGCAGTACTTC. The variable domain in full, completed from reference TRBV2 and TRBJ2-7, reads EPEVTQTPSHQVTQMGQEVILRCVPISNHLYFYWYRQILGQKVEFLVSFYNNEISEKSEIFDDQFSVERPDGSNFTLKIRSTKLEDSAMYFCALGTGVSYEQYFGPGTRLTVT.

In DNA, the CDR3 is TGTGCCAGCAGTTACGCTTCTGGGGCCAACGTCCTGACTTTC. It specifies CASSYASGANVLTF. V usage is TRBV6-2 or TRBV6-3 and J usage is TRBJ2-6; D not resolved. This CDR3 has 14 amino acids. Germline loops: CDR1 MNHEY, CDR2 SVGEGT. V dropped 2 bases and J dropped 1 base, with 3 bases sitting between them.

The V gene is TRBV7-2, the J gene TRBJ2-7; 13 positions match TRBD2. The germline CDR1 and CDR2 sequences are SGHTA and FQGNSA. Trimming took 5 bases from V and 4 from J; bases not matched to a gene: 8. The CDR3 is 16 residues long. CDR3 region: CASSKARGLAGYEQYF. The CDR3 DNA is TGTGCCAGCAGCAAAGCCCGGGGACTAGCGGGATACGAGCAGTACTTC.

This clonotype came up a few times. V usage is TRBV6-2 or TRBV6-3 and J usage is TRBJ2-3; D is ambiguous. In germline, CDR1 is MNHEY, CDR2 SVGEGT. Deletions cut 5 bases from V and 2 bases from J, with 8 bases between. The CDR3 contains 13 residues. The CDR3 spells CASSESITDTQYF. The CDR3 DNA is TGTGCCAGCAGTGAAAGTATCACAGATACGCAGTATTTT.

This clonotype was observed many times. This rearrangement joins TRBV7-2 to TRBJ2-5; 15 bases align to TRBD2. Trimming at V came to 5 bases and at J to 5 bases, leaving 3 bases not matched to a gene. CDR1 is SGHTA and CDR2 is FQGNSA in the germline V gene. This CDR3 spans 15 amino acids. CDR3 bases: TGTGCCAGCAGCCGGACTAGCGGGGGGGGGGAGACCCAGTACTTC. Residues: CASSRTSGGGETQYF.